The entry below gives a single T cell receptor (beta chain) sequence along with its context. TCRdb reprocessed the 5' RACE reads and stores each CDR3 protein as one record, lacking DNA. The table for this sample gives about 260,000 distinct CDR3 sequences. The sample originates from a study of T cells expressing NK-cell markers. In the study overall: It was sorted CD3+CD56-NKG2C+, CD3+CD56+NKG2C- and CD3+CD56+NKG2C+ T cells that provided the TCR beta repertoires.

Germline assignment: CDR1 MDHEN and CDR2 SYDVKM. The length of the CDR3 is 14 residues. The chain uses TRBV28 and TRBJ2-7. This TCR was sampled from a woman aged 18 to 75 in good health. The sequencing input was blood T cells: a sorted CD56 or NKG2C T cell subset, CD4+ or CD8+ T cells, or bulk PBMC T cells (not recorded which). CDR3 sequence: CASSLAGLDYEQYF.